This T cell receptor beta chain is from a study of cytomegalovirus exposure and HLA in healthy donors. Study conclusions and caveats: In the analysis, some V segments, TRBV6-2 and TRBV6-3 included, were excluded as indistinguishable. Analysis was performed later, and it showed HLA-associated TCR beta chains to be more clonally expanded than equally common others.

Primers: 60 Vbeta forward and 13 Jbeta reverse. The method was immunoSEQ multiplex PCR; TCRdb's version includes in-frame clones alone and lacks a portion of them. The sample contains some 150,000 clones, about 78% of which appear only once. Comments on this clone: No antigen is known for it.

V was cut by 5 bases and J by 2 bases, with 13 bases left in between. Germline values: CDR1 MNHEY, CDR2 SVGAGI. The CDR3 spans 14 residues. This receptor was identified in a male donor in good health and CMV-seronegative. Sequencing used PBMCs. The chain carries TRBV6-5 and TRBJ2-7; a possible D gene is TRBD2 (6 bases). DNA of the CDR3: TGTGCCAGCAGTAGAGAGGGACTCCCCTACGAGCAGTACTTC. It specifies CASSREGLPYEQYF.